This T cell receptor (beta chain) was obtained from a study of blood T cell repertoires in COVID-19. Overall study: Samples of COVID-19 (acute and convalescent) were obtained from the United States, Italy and Spain.

Produced via immunoSEQ multiplex PCR; TCRdb's table is partial and in-frame only. Here the sample spans about 170,000 clones, about four fifths being singletons. The sample comprised PBMCs or T cells enriched from blood (not recorded which). The TCR comes from a man between 50 and 59 years old who had recovered from COVID-19.

The CDR3 DNA reads as TGTGCCAGCAGTTTTATTAATACGCAGTATTTT. Translation: CASSFINTQYF. The rearrangement joins TRBV27 to TRBJ2-3, with D uncertain. The CDR3 spans 11 residues. Trimming removed 3 bases at V and 7 bases at J, with 5 bases between. CDR1 and CDR2 from the germline V gene are MNHEY and SMNVEV (reference sequence).